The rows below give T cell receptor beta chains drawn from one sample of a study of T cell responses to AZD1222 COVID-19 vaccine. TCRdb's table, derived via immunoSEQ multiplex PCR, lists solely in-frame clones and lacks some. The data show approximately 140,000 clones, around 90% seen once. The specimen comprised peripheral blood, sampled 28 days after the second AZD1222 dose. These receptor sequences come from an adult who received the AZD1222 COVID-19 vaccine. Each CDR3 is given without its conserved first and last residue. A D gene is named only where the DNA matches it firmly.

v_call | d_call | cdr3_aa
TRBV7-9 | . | ASSLVMGGAREKLF
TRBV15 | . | ATSRDPGAGYGYT
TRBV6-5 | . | ASSSPYGYT
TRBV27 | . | ASSPRWSDFSGNTIY
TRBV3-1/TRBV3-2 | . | ASSPTGPERWAF
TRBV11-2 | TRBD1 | ASSLRTGGVLAKNIQY
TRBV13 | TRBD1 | ASRDRTGGYNEQF
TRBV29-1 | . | SVREDSAFATEAF
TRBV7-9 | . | ASSFSDSSYNEQF
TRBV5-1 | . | ASSLRQDRGEQY
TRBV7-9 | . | ASSYVPGKGNTEAF
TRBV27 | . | ASSPDYSSYNEQF
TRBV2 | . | ASSFIPPGQGSGNTIY
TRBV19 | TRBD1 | ASSVTGAGNQPQH
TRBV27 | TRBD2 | ASSSRWTSGVPYEQY
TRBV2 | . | ANSRDLVETQY
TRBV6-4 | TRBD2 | ASSEFGRARNEQF
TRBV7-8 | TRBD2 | ASSSRGGGNTGELF
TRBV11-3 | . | ASSLRQSNTGELF
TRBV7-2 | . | ASSGSGFTGELF
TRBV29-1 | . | SVGTGVSGNTIY
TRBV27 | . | ASSLSADIYEQY
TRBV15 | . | ATSRARGSSQANTEAF
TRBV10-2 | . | ASSEQGGGNQPQH
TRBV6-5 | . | ASSYSFEGIYEQY
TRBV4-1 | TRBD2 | ASSQGGRELGEQY
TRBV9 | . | ASSVTDPRDTQY
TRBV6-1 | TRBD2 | ASSGIAGGESYEQY
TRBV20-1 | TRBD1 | SVLTGLAQH
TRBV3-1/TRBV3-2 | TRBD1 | ASSHPGQDNNEQF
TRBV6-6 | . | ASSYSRAGKDYGYT
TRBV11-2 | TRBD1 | ASSMPHRDRGYEQY